This T cell receptor (beta chain) was identified during a study of CD8 T cells in Susac syndrome (dated by TCRdb to about 2019). At the level of the whole study: Among the Susac syndrome patients who were sequenced, clinically active disease was present in more than five and clinical remission was observed in 8 or 9. At the time of blood withdrawal, Susac syndrome patients were either therapy-naive, taking corticosteroids (with some also receiving IVIg), or on IVIg alone. Whether CD8+ T cell activation and differentiation in Susac syndrome was antigen driven was tested using repertoire sequencing. The study compared CD8+ T cell repertoire clonality among roughly 12 healthy donors, 14 Susac syndrome patients and around 16 multiple sclerosis patients.

The investigation overall reported the following: The number of individuals in the TCR sequencing and HLA analysis was recognized as being relatively small. Clonal expansion was seen in Susac syndrome CD8+ repertoires, peaking in CD8+ TEMRA cells and being greater in clinically active patients than in remitting ones. Sixteen and five Susac-specific public clones were found in the total CD8+ and CD8+ TEMRA repertoires, respectively.

This clonotype was seen once. Its cognate antigen has yet to be identified. Per-nucleotide qualities are absent, and no much larger clonotype sits a single base away. One read represents weak support. High-throughput TCR beta sequencing profiled peripheral blood CD8+ and CD4+ T cells from healthy donors, Susac syndrome patients and multiple sclerosis patients. The Susac syndrome patients fulfilled recently defined diagnostic criteria for either definite or probable disease. Bulk CD8+ and CD4+ T cells were purified magnetically by negative isolation, whereas CD8+ TEMRA cells were enriched by FACS. Blood was collected in EDTA tubes and processed within 24 hours, with PBMCs isolated through density gradient centrifugation. PBMCs intended for TCR sequencing were cryopreserved in liquid nitrogen and thawed later in a water bath at 37 degrees C. A purity of at least 90% was achieved for sorted or isolated CD4+, CD8+ and CD8+ TEMRA cells.

RNA was extracted using the RNeasy kit, and roughly 0.45 to 1 microgram was reverse transcribed with random hexamers. TCR beta CDR3 regions were amplified with the immunoSEQ multiplex PCR assay covering 54 Vbeta and 13 Jbeta segments. PCR amplification bias was corrected using a synthetic template baseline for primer optimization and computational correction. As for the original processing: Only productive sequences were kept, with reads annotated to V, D and J genes according to IMGT and analyzed in immunoSEQ Analyzer. To calculate clonality, Shannon entropy was normalized by log2 of the number of productive unique sequences and then subtracted from one. For each patient and control, public and private clones were evaluated within the 100 most prevalent clones. Susac-specific clones were defined as absent from healthy and MS cohorts, around 980 published viral clones and other ImmuneACCESS disease sequences. Using fastp trimming at Q25 and MiXCR clonotype assembly, TCRdb reanalyzed the public sequencing data and kept in-frame beta chains. Each entry merges the rows of one CDR3 protein and shows their most common DNA and genes. It is TCRdb's table, rather than the study itself, that gives the V and J calls and clone size. Present in this sample are around 80,000 distinct CDR3 sequences, roughly 92% of which were seen just once. The ten largest clones capture 0.4% to 0.55% of the sample.

The germline V gene (reference sequence) supplies CDR1 WNHNN and CDR2 SYGVQD. Clipping removes 0 bases from V and 5 bases from J, with 5 as the unmatched junction base count. Measured from the cysteine to the phenylalanine, the CDR3 is 15 residues long. Here the CDR3 DNA is all that survives: 45 bases in frame from base 1. The receptor comes from a human donor with Susac syndrome. The chain employs TRBV10-1 and TRBJ2-5; TRBD1 lines up with 8 middle nucleotides. Sequencing used CD8+ T cells from PBMCs. The encoded CDR3 is CASSESRQGSETQYF. The nucleotide sequence is TGCGCCAGCAGTGAGTCCCGACAGGGGTCGGAGACCCAGTACTTC.